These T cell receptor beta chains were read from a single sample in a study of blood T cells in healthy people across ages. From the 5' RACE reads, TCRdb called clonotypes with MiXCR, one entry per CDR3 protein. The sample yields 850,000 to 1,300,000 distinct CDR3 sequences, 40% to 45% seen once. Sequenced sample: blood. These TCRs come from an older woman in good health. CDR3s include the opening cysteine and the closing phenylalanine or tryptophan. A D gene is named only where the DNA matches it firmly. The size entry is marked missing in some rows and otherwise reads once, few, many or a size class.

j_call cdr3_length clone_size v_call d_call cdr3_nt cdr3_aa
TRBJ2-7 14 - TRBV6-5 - TGTGCCAGCAGTTACTTAGGGGGAGGAGGTGAGCAGTACTTC CASSYLGGGGEQYF
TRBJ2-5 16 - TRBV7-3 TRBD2 TGTGCCAGCCCCCTAAACCAGGCTAGCGGACAAGAGACCCAGTACTTC CASPLNQASGQETQYF
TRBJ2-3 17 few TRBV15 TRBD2 TGTGCCACCAGCAGAGAGTTAATAGCGGGACCCACAGATACGCAGTATTTT CATSRELIAGPTDTQYF
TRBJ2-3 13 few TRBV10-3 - TGTGCCACCAGACAGGTTAGCACAGATACGCAGTATTTT CATRQVSTDTQYF
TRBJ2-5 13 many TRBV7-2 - TGTGCCAGCAGCTTCGGGTTCCAAGAGACCCAGTACTTC CASSFGFQETQYF
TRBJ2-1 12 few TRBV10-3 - TGTGCCATCAAGGCTAGGTCAGGTGAGCAGTTCTTC CAIKARSGEQFF
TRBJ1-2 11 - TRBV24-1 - TGTGCCACAAAGCCTAGAGGTGGCTACACCTTC CATKPRGGYTF
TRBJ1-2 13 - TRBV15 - TGTGCCACCAGTCCCGACAGGACCTATGGCTACACCTTC CATSPDRTYGYTF
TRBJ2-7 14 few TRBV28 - TGTGCCAGCAGTAGCCCAGAGGCGTCCTACGAGCAGTACTTC CASSSPEASYEQYF
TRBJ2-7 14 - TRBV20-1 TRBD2 TGCAGTGCTAGAGTGCCGGGAGGGCCGGACGAGCAGTACTTC CSARVPGGPDEQYF
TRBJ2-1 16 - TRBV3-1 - TGTGCCAGCAGCCACTCCCCAGGACTTTTACCTAATGAGCAGTTCTTC CASSHSPGLLPNEQFF
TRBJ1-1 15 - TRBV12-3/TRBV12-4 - TGTGCCAGCAGGAACCGACAGGTCTCGAACACTGAAGCTTTCTTT CASRNRQVSNTEAFF